These 4 T cell receptor beta chains share one sample of origin, sequenced in a study of regulatory dendritic cells for organ transplantation. Using immunoSEQ multiplex PCR, the repertoire was profiled, and TCRdb retains in-frame clones only, with some absent. The top ten clones hold approximately 0.39% of a sample with 25,000 to 35,000 clones, approximately 81% of them seen once. Sequencing was performed on naive CD8+ T cells from blood. As to subset: CD45RA+ naive T cells. The origin of the receptors is a human donor in good health.

This chain joins TRBV19 and TRBJ1-2; 7 nucleotides align to TRBD1. Losses at the gene ends were 2 bases for V and 8 bases for J; bases not matched to a gene: 14. The CDR3 runs to 16 residues. CDR1 is LNHDA, CDR2 SQIVND, per germline (reference sequence). The chain's CDR3 is CASSIFRDSLLGGYTF. The CDR3 DNA reads as TGTGCCAGTAGTATATTCCGGGACAGCTTATTGGGCGGCTACACCTTC.

J is TRBJ1-1 and V is TRBV7-7; D remains unclear. V gave up 5 bases and J gave up 5 bases, with 6 bases separating them. CDR3 size: 11 residues. The germline V gene has CDR1 SSHAT and CDR2 FNYEAQ (reference sequence). The CDR3 loop reads CASSRLTEAFF. CDR3 DNA sequence: TGTGCCAGCAGCCGTTTAACTGAAGCTTTCTTT.

The rearrangement uses TRBV19 and TRBJ1-1, with no clear D. CDR3 size: 11 residues. CDR1 LNHDA and CDR2 SQIVND come from the germline V gene (reference sequence). V lost 6 bases and J 1 base, leaving 3 bases between the germline ends. In nucleotides, the CDR3 is TGTGCCAGTAGAGCGAACACTGAAGCTTTCTTT. Encoded protein: CASRANTEAFF.

The J gene is TRBJ2-6, the V gene TRBV5-6, with D hard to call. The CDR3 loop spans 16 amino acids. V was trimmed by 0 bases and J by 4 bases, leaving 11 bases between them. Germline V gives CDR1 SGHDT, CDR2 YYEEEE. The CDR3 here is CASSLASIGGANVLTF. The CDR3 DNA reads as TGTGCCAGCAGCTTGGCCTCAATTGGCGGGGCCAACGTCCTGACTTTC.